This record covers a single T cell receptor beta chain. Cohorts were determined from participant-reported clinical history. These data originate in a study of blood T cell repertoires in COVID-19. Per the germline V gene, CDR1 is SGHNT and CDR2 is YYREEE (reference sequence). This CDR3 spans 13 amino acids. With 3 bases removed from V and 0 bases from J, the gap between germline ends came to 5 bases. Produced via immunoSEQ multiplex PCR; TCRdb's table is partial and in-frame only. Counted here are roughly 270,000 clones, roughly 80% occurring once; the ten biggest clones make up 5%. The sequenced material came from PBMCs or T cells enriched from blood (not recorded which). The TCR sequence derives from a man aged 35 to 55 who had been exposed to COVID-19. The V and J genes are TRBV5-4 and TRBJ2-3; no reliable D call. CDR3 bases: TGTGCCAGCAGCTCTAAGAGCACAGATACGCAGTATTTT. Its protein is CASSSKSTDTQYF.